This section outlines one T cell receptor (beta chain) sequence together with its context. The antigen is undetermined. Germline trimming cut 3 bases from V and 4 bases from J; bases unmatched to any gene: 7. The CDR3 contains 16 residues. In germline, CDR1 is SGHTA, CDR2 FQGNSA. This sample is part of a study of T cell repertoires in cytomegalovirus infection. General study findings and limits: Dominating the ex vivo response were TCR beta clonotypes that were CMV-specific and HLA-C-restricted.

Each CDR3 protein is one row after TCRdb ran MiXCR on the reads. The sample has tens of thousands of distinct CDR3 sequences, around 20% seen once. The sequence derives from a human donor in good health (CMV status not recorded). Some clones in this sample may be carry-over from other donors' samples. Specimen: CD8+ T cells from cultured PBMCs, collected from culture after CMV antigen stimulation. This chain uses TRBV7-2 with TRBJ2-7, with 12 bases aligning to TRBD2. The chain's CDR3 is CASSFPSGGAKYEQYF. CDR3 in DNA: TGTGCCAGCAGCTTCCCTAGCGGGGGGGCCAAGTACGAGCAGTACTTC.